This entry describes one TCR beta chain. The antigen is undetermined. The sample originates from a study of CD8+ T cells in alopecia areata. General observations from the study: Scalp sequencing also captures normal skin's resident alphabeta T cells. Higher clonality and more expanded CD8+ clones appeared in lesional than normal scalp. It was less clear whether patients shared TCRs than it was in mice, possibly because of HLA.

Per germline, CDR1 SGHVS and CDR2 FQNEAQ. CDR3 size: 16 residues. Trimming pared 5 bases from V and 4 bases from J, leaving 18 bases between. Extracted RNA was reverse transcribed, and the resulting cDNA served as sequencing template. Clones were read by immunoSEQ multiplex PCR, and TCRdb kept only the in-frame ones, dropping some. The table records 95,000 to 120,000 clones, 59% of them present only once. Sequenced input: CD8+ T cells sorted from blood. The source is a human donor in good health. The chain uses TRBV7-8 and TRBJ1-5; no clear D. The CDR3 loop reads CASSARLFRANQPQHF. Written as DNA, the CDR3 is TGTGCCAGCAGCGCCAGACTCTTCCGGGCAAATCAGCCCCAGCATTTT.